The entry that follows covers one T cell receptor beta chain sequence. Its antigen is undetermined. The sample originates from a study of T cell responses to AZD1222 COVID-19 vaccine. Study findings and constraints: Following two doses of AZD1222, Spike-specific TCR breadth and depth rose. White British donors predominated, females outnumbered males, and clonal diversity was possibly underestimated. Repertoires were collected only later (after the peak T cell response had occurred).

Clones were sequenced by immunoSEQ multiplex PCR, and TCRdb holds only the in-frame ones, with some missing. The sample lists 130,000 or so clones, 85% to 95% occurring once. The V gene end was trimmed by 1 base and the J gene end by 4 bases; junction bases not matched to a gene: 17. From germline, CDR1 is LNHDA and CDR2 SQIVND (reference sequence). The CDR3 contains 20 residues. The starting material was peripheral blood, obtained on day 0 of AZD1222 vaccination. The V gene is TRBV19, the J gene TRBJ2-3; TRBD2 aligns across 10 bases. This receptor was taken from an adult in good health. CDR3 residues: CASSIASSGGERGPPDTQYF. The CDR3 DNA is TGTGCCAGTAGTATAGCCTCAAGCGGGGGGGAAAGAGGGCCCCCAGATACGCAGTATTTT.